This is a list of T cell receptor beta chains from one sample in a study of human thymus T cells. Sequencing was performed with immunoSEQ multiplex PCR; in TCRdb, only in-frame clones are kept and a portion is missing. This table holds under 150,000 clones, approximately 96% found once. The material sequenced was thymus tissue. These receptors all stem from a boy younger than two with a congenital heart defect but otherwise immunologically healthy. The CDR3 runs from the conserved cysteine through the conserved F or W. Fields, in order: CDR3 length, D gene, clone size, V gene, J gene, CDR3 protein, CDR3 DNA. D genes are given only for firm matches. Where a row states a size, it is once, few, many or the class of an expanded clone; other rows omit it.

14,-,-,TRBV28,TRBJ1-3,CASSPGRAGNTIYF,TGTGCCAGCAGTCCAGGGAGGGCTGGAAACACCATATATTTT
18,-,-,TRBV5-6,TRBJ2-3,CASFPSARRVLITDTQYF,TGTGCCAGCTTCCCTTCGGCACGCCGAGTTCTTATCACAGATACGCAGTATTTT
15,-,-,TRBV28,TRBJ1-1,CASRRGQTGVTEAFF,TGTGCCAGCAGAAGAGGGCAGACCGGGGTCACTGAAGCTTTCTTT
14,-,-,TRBV5-1,TRBJ1-4,CASSSQIQGEKLFF,TGCGCCAGCAGCTCACAGATTCAGGGCGAAAAACTGTTTTTT
17,-,-,TRBV7-2,TRBJ2-5,CASSLGPAPRDQETQYF,TGTGCCAGCAGCTTAGGTCCAGCCCCGCGGGACCAAGAGACCCAGTACTTC
18,TRBD1,-,TRBV15,TRBJ1-3,CATSRDRGQGPSGNTIYF,TGTGCCACCAGCAGAGATCGGGGACAGGGTCCATCTGGAAACACCATATATTTT
14,-,-,TRBV4-3,TRBJ2-1,CASSPWGGGNEQFF,TGCGCCAGCAGCCCTTGGGGAGGGGGGAATGAGCAGTTCTTC
16,-,-,TRBV9,TRBJ2-2,CASRGSGISNTGELFF,TGTGCCAGCAGAGGGAGTGGCATCTCGAACACCGGGGAGCTGTTTTTT
17,-,-,TRBV28,TRBJ2-1,CASSFKGGLSSYNEQFF,TGTGCCAGCAGTTTCAAAGGGGGACTTAGCTCCTACAATGAGCAGTTCTTC
18,-,-,TRBV4-3,TRBJ1-3,CASSQDLRGSDPGNTIYF,TGCGCCAGCAGCCAAGACCTTAGAGGGAGCGATCCTGGAAACACCATATATTTT
16,TRBD1,-,TRBV7-9,TRBJ2-1,CASSSPGDRGCDEQFF,TGTGCCAGCAGCTCCCCGGGGGACAGGGGATGCGATGAGCAGTTCTTC
15,-,-,TRBV5-5,TRBJ2-1,CASSLSGSDYNEQFF,TGTGCCAGCAGCTTATCCGGGAGCGACTACAATGAGCAGTTCTTC
17,-,-,TRBV23-1,TRBJ2-2,CASSQSRVHGVVGELFF,TGCGCCAGCAGTCAAAGTCGGGTCCATGGAGTGGTGGGGGAGCTGTTTTTT
9,-,once,TRBV29-1,TRBJ2-1,CTNVPEQFF,TGCACCAACGTTCCTGAGCAGTTCTTC
17,TRBD1,-,TRBV7-2,TRBJ1-5,CASSTIAGTGWTGPQHF,TGTGCCAGCAGCACTATAGCCGGGACAGGGTGGACTGGGCCCCAGCATTTT
13,-,-,TRBV4-1,TRBJ2-2,CASSQVGTGELFF,TGCGCCAGCAGCCAAGTTGGGACAGGGGAGCTGTTTTTT